A selection of T cell receptor beta chains follows, all from one sample in a study of shared clonotypes between healthy human individuals. Generated by immunoSEQ multiplex PCR, the TCRdb table keeps only in-frame clones and is missing some. The data contain just over 2,000,000 clones, over 85% of them seen just once; the ten biggest clones take up approximately 0.13%. Specimen: naive CD4+ T cells sorted from blood. These receptors were collected from a man aged 18 to 35 in good health. The CDR3 runs from the conserved cysteine through the conserved F or W.

V gene: TRBV20-1; J gene: TRBJ2-7; CDR3 protein: CSASLGEQYF
V gene: TRBV5-1; J gene: TRBJ2-7; CDR3 protein: CASSLRTSGSIVAYEQYF
V gene: TRBV6-6; J gene: TRBJ2-4; CDR3 protein: CASSLAGPKNIQYF
V gene: TRBV2; J gene: TRBJ2-4; CDR3 protein: CASSLIGAKNIQYF
V gene: TRBV5-4; J gene: TRBJ2-7; CDR3 protein: CASSSGLAVPYEQYF
V gene: TRBV18; J gene: TRBJ1-1; CDR3 protein: CASSTTGQTLNTEAFF
V gene: TRBV4-1; J gene: TRBJ2-7; CDR3 protein: CASSQAADPPYEQYF
V gene: TRBV5-1; J gene: TRBJ2-7; CDR3 protein: CASSVGRGPYEQYF
V gene: TRBV5-1; J gene: TRBJ2-1; CDR3 protein: CASKVSGSASFYNEQFF
V gene: TRBV18; J gene: TRBJ1-1; CDR3 protein: CASSHRENTEAFF
V gene: TRBV10-3; J gene: TRBJ2-1; CDR3 protein: CAISEVEGGNEQFF
V gene: TRBV27; J gene: TRBJ2-3; CDR3 protein: CASSFRGQGTDTQYF
V gene: TRBV9; J gene: TRBJ1-1; CDR3 protein: CASSAGKGPTEAFF
V gene: TRBV6-5; J gene: TRBJ2-1; CDR3 protein: CASSSDRAYNEQFF
V gene: TRBV29-1; J gene: TRBJ2-7; CDR3 protein: CSVEKGGYEQYF
V gene: TRBV6-1; J gene: TRBJ2-7; CDR3 protein: CASSVGLAGGPSYEQYF
V gene: TRBV6-6; J gene: TRBJ2-5; CDR3 protein: CASSYSTSGVETQYF
V gene: TRBV4-3; J gene: TRBJ1-1; CDR3 protein: CASSQVYQGFSNTEAFF
V gene: TRBV19; J gene: TRBJ2-1; CDR3 protein: CASSIEQYNEQFF
V gene: TRBV5-1; J gene: TRBJ1-2; CDR3 protein: CASSLGQAGNYGYTF
V gene: TRBV6-7; J gene: TRBJ2-5; CDR3 protein: CASSYSLAGVWGETQYF
V gene: TRBV10-3; J gene: TRBJ1-5; CDR3 protein: CAISEYGDQPQHF
V gene: TRBV7-9; J gene: TRBJ1-6; CDR3 protein: CASSRDSSNSPLHF
V gene: TRBV29-1; J gene: TRBJ1-2; CDR3 protein: CSAVGQSNYGYTF
V gene: TRBV9; J gene: TRBJ2-2; CDR3 protein: CASSSTQGANTGELFF
V gene: TRBV18; J gene: TRBJ1-1; CDR3 protein: CASSPQETPNTEAFF
V gene: TRBV6-5; J gene: TRBJ1-6; CDR3 protein: CASSSGQGSSPLHF
V gene: TRBV27; J gene: TRBJ2-2; CDR3 protein: CASSSRLAHNTGELFF
V gene: TRBV5-1; J gene: TRBJ2-1; CDR3 protein: CASSSQGYAHNEQFF
V gene: TRBV6-1; J gene: TRBJ1-3; CDR3 protein: CASSEWGGSGNTIYF
V gene: TRBV18; J gene: TRBJ2-3; CDR3 protein: CASSLGQGGTDTQYF
V gene: TRBV18; J gene: TRBJ2-5; CDR3 protein: CASSPQGAQETQYF
V gene: TRBV10-2; J gene: TRBJ2-5; CDR3 protein: CASRLGGRETQYF
V gene: TRBV6-5; J gene: TRBJ2-5; CDR3 protein: CASWTGGGERWTQYF
V gene: TRBV6-1; J gene: TRBJ2-2; CDR3 protein: CASSEQQGYTGELFF
V gene: TRBV6-5; J gene: TRBJ2-7; CDR3 protein: CASSSTATSSYEQYF
V gene: TRBV5-1; J gene: TRBJ2-7; CDR3 protein: CASSPWTDAYEQYF
V gene: TRBV10-3; J gene: TRBJ1-2; CDR3 protein: CAITGELNYGYTF
V gene: TRBV6-6; J gene: TRBJ2-7; CDR3 protein: CASKGKTYEQYF
V gene: TRBV6-1; J gene: TRBJ2-7; CDR3 protein: CASSEAPAYAAEGYF
V gene: TRBV19; J gene: TRBJ2-7; CDR3 protein: CASSITGGQSYEQYF
V gene: TRBV6-1; J gene: TRBJ2-7; CDR3 protein: CASSDQTAPHYEQYF
V gene: TRBV5-4; J gene: TRBJ2-3; CDR3 protein: CASSLGLAGEGDTQYF
V gene: TRBV7-9; J gene: TRBJ2-1; CDR3 protein: CASSLGLAGGQFF
V gene: TRBV6-1; J gene: TRBJ1-2; CDR3 protein: CASSVDRRNYGYTF
V gene: TRBV6-6; J gene: TRBJ2-7; CDR3 protein: CASTPGTAIISYEQYF
V gene: TRBV27; J gene: TRBJ2-7; CDR3 protein: CASSYTGAISYEQYF
V gene: TRBV6-5; J gene: TRBJ1-5; CDR3 protein: CASSRGGLGNQPQHF
V gene: TRBV6-6; J gene: TRBJ1-2; CDR3 protein: CASSYPTDNYGYTF
V gene: TRBV7-3; J gene: TRBJ1-1; CDR3 protein: CASSFRWGTEAFF
V gene: TRBV27; J gene: TRBJ2-3; CDR3 protein: CASSWVGSSTDTQYF
V gene: TRBV7-2; J gene: TRBJ2-7; CDR3 protein: CASSLDRASTYEQYF